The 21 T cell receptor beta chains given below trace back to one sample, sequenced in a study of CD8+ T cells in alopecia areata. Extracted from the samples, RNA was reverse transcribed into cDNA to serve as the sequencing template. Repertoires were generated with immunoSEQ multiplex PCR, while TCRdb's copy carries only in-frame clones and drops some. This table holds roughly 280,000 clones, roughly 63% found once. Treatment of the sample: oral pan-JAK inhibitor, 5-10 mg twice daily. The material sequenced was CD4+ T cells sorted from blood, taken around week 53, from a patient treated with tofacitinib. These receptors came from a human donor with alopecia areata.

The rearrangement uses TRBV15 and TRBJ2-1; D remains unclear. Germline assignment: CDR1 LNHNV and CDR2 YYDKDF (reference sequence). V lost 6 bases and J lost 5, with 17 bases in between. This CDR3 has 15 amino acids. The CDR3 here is CATSVMEPKNNEQFF. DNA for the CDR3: TGTGCCACCAGTGTGATGGAACCTAAGAACAATGAGCAGTTCTTC.

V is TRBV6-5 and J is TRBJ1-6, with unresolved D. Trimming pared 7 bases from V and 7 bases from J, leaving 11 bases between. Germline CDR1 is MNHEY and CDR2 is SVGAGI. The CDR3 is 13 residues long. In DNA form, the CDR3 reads TGTGCCAGCAAGACGGACGGGAATTCACCCCTCCACTTT. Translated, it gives CASKTDGNSPLHF.

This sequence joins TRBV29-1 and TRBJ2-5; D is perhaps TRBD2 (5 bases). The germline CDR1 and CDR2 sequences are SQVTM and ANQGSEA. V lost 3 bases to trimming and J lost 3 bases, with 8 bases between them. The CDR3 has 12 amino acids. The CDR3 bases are TGCAGCGTTGACGAGGGAAAAGAGACCCAGTACTTC. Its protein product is CSVDEGKETQYF.

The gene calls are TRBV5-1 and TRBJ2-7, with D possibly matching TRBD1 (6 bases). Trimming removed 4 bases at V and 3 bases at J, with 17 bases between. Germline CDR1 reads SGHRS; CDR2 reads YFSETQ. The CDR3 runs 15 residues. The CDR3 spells CASSGGRDPRYEQYF. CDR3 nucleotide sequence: TGCGCCAGCAGCGGGGGCCGGGATCCACGCTACGAGCAGTACTTC.

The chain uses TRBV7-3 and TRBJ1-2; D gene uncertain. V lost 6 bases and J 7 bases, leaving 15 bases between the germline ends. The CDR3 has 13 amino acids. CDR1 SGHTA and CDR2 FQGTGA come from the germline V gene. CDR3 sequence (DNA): TGTGCCAGCAGTCTGACCTTGGGGTCTGGCTACACCTTC. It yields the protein CASSLTLGSGYTF. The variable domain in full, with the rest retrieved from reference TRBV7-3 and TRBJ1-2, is GAGVSQTPSNKVTEKGKYVELRCDPISGHTALYWYRQSLGQGPEFLIYFQGTGAADDSGLPNDRFFAVRPEGSVSTLKIQRTERGDSAVYLCASSLTLGSGYTFGSGTRLTVV.

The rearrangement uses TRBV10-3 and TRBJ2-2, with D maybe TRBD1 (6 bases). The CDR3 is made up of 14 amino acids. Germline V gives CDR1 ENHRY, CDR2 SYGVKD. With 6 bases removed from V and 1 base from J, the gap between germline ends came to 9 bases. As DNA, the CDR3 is TGTGCCATCAGCCGACAGGAGAACACCGGGGAGCTGTTTTTT. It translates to CAISRQENTGELFF.

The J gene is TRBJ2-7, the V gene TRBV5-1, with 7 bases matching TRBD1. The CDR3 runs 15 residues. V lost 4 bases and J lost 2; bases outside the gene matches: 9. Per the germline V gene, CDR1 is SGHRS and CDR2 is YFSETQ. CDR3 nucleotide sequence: TGCGCCAGCAGCCCCGGGACAGTGAAACCCTACGAGCAGTACTTC. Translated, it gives CASSPGTVKPYEQYF.

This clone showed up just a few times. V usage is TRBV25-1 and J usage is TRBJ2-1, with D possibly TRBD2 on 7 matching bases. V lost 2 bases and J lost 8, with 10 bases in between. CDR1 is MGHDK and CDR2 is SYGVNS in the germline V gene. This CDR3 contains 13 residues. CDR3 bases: TGTGCCAGCAGTGAAATGGGGGGGCATGAGCAGTTCTTC. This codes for CASSEMGGHEQFF.

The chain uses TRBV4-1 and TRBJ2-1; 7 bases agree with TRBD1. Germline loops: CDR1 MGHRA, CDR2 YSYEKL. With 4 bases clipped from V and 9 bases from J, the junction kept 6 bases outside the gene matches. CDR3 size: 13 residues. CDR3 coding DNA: TGCGCCAGCAGCCGGGAGACAGGGCCTGAGCAGTTCTTC. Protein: CASSRETGPEQFF.

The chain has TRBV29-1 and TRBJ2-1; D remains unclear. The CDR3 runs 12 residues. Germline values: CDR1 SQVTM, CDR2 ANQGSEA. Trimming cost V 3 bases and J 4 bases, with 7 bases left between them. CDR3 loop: CSVDPGYNEQFF. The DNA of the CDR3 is TGCAGCGTTGATCCGGGTTACAATGAGCAGTTCTTC.

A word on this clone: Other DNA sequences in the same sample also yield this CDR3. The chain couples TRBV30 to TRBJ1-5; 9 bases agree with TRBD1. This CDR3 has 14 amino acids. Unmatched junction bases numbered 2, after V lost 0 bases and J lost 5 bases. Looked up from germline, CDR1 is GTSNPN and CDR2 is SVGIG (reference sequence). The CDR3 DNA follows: TGTGCCTGGAGTGTTCGACAGGGGGATCAGCCCCAGCATTTT. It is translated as CAWSVRQGDQPQHF.

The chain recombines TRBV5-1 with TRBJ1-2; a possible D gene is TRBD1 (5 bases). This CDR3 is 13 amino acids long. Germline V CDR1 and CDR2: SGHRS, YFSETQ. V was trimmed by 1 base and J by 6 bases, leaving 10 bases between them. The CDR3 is CASSLQGGDGYTF. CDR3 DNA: TGCGCCAGCAGCTTGCAGGGAGGCGATGGCTACACCTTC.

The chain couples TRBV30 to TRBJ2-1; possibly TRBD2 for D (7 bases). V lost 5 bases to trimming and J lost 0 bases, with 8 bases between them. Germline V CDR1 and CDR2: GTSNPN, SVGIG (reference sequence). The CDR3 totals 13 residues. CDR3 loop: CAWAGASYNEQFF. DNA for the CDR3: TGTGCCTGGGCGGGGGCCTCCTACAATGAGCAGTTCTTC.

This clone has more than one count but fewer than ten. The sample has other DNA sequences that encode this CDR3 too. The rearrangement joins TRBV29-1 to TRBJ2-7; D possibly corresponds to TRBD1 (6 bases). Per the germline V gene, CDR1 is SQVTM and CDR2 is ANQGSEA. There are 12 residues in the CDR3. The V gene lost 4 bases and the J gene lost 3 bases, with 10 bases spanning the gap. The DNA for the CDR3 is TGCAGCGTTGGGCAGGGGAACTACGAGCAGTACTTC. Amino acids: CSVGQGNYEQYF.

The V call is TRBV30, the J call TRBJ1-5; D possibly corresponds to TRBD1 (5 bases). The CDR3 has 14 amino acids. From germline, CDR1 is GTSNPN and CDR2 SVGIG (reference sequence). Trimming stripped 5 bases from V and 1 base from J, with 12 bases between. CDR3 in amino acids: CAWDGGPSNQPQHF. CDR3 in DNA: TGTGCCTGGGACGGGGGACCCAGCAATCAGCCCCAGCATTTT.

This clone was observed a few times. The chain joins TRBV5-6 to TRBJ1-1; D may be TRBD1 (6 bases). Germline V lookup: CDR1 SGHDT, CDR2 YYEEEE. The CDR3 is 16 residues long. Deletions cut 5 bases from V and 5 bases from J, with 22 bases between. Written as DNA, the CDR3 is TGTGCCAGCAGGTCCACAGGGATCCCTCGGAGGACTGAAGCTTTCTTT. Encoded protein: CASRSTGIPRRTEAFF. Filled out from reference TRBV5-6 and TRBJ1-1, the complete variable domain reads DAGVTQSPTHLIKTRGQQVTLRCSPKSGHDTVSWYQQALGQGPQFIFQYYEEEERQRGNFPDRFSGHQFPNYSSELNVNALLLGDSALYLCASRSTGIPRRTEAFFGQGTRLTVV.

DNA of the CDR3: TGCAGCGTTGAACGGAGCGGGGAGTACAATGAGCAGTTCTTC. Protein: CSVERSGEYNEQFF. This rearrangement joins TRBV29-1 to TRBJ2-1; the match to TRBD2 covers 7 bases. Germline CDR1 is SQVTM and CDR2 is ANQGSEA. The CDR3 is made up of 14 amino acids. Trimming took 2 bases from V and 4 from J; bases not matched to a gene: 5.

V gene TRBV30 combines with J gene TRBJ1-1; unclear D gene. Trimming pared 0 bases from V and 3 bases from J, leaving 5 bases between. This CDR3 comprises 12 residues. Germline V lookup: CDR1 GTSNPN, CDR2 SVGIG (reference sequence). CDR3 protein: CAWSVQYTEAFF. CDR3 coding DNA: TGTGCCTGGAGTGTACAGTACACTGAAGCTTTCTTT.

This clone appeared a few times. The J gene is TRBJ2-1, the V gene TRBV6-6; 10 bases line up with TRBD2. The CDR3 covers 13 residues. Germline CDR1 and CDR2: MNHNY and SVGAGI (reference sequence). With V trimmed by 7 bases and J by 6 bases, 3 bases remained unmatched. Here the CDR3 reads CASILAGANEQFF. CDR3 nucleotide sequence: TGTGCCAGCATCCTAGCGGGAGCCAATGAGCAGTTCTTC.

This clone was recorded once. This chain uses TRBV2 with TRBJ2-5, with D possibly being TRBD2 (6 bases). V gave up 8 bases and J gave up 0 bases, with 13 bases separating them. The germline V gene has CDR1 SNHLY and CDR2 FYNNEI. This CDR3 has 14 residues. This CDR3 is CASRVAVYQETQYF. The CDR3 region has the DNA TGTGCCAGCCGGGTAGCGGTGTACCAAGAGACCCAGTACTTC.

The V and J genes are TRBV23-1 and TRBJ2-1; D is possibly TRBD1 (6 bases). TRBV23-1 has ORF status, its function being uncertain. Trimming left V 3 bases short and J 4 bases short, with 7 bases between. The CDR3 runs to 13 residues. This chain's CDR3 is CASSQTGYNEQFF. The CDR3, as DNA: TGCGCCAGCAGTCAGACAGGATACAATGAGCAGTTCTTC.